The count of the clone carrying this T cell receptor (beta chain) is one. The record originates from a study of blood T cell repertoires in COVID-19. There are 15 residues in the CDR3. Germline CDR1 is SGHTA and CDR2 is FQGNSA. J gave up 6 bases and V 4 bases, and 10 bases lay outside the gene matches. Original analysis: Amplification of reference gene primers was used by the study to estimate nucleated cell counts. Clones were read by immunoSEQ multiplex PCR, and TCRdb kept only the in-frame ones, dropping some. V, J and clone size reflect that table, while D and trimming were determined from the DNA. Of more than 100,000 clones in the sample, around 78% are singletons; the top ten hold 2.3%.

The specimen was peripheral blood. This TCR came from a man aged 65-85 years with acute or convalescent COVID-19. The chain joins TRBV7-2 to TRBJ2-7; 9 positions match TRBD1. This CDR3 reads CASSSIHRDRAEQYF. The CDR3 DNA is TGTGCCAGCAGCTCGATACACCGGGACAGGGCCGAGCAGTACTTC. Looking up the rest from reference TRBV7-2 and TRBJ2-7 gives the full variable domain: GAGVSQSPSNKVTEKGKDVELRCDPISGHTALYWYRQSLGQGLEFLIYFQGNSAPDKSGLPSDRFSAERTGGSVSTLTIQRTQQEDSAVYLCASSSIHRDRAEQYFGPGTRLTVT.